This entry lists 3 T cell receptor beta chains sequenced from one sample in a study of CD8 T cells in Susac syndrome. Reverse transcription of 0.5 to 1 ug RNA used random hexamers. TCRdb processed the immunoSEQ multiplex PCR reads anew with MiXCR; each CDR3 protein has one entry. The table lists 110,000 to 150,000 distinct CDR3 sequences, approximately 94% of them singletons. Sequencing was done on a sample of CD4+ T cells from PBMCs. These receptors were collected from a human donor with Susac syndrome.

The chain carries TRBV19 and TRBJ2-5; D not certain. The CDR3 extends over 13 amino acids. V shed 4 bases and J shed 2 bases, with 8 bases lying between them. Germline loops: CDR1 LNHDA, CDR2 SQIVND (reference sequence). The CDR3 spells CASSTLQQETQYF. The CDR3 nucleotides read TGTGCCAGTAGTACGCTACAACAAGAGACCCAGTACTTC.

The CDR3 protein is CSARARQGGNQPQHF. The CDR3 DNA reads TGCAGTGCTAGAGCCCGACAGGGAGGAAATCAGCCCCAGCATTTT. The chain carries TRBV20-1 and TRBJ1-5, with TRBD1 matching 7 bases. In germline, CDR1 is DFQATT, CDR2 SNEGSKA (reference sequence). The CDR3 has 15 residues. The V gene end was trimmed by 1 base and the J gene end by 4 bases; junction bases not matched to a gene: 7.

This chain links TRBV28 with TRBJ1-2; D is perhaps TRBD1 (6 bases). Deletions cut 5 bases from V and 8 bases from J, with 9 bases between. Germline V gene lookup returns CDR1 MDHEN and CDR2 SYDVKM. The length of the CDR3 is 11 residues. CDR3 residues: CASSNRVGYTF. Here the CDR3 DNA reads TGTGCCAGCAGTAACAGGGTCGGCTACACCTTC.